This T cell receptor beta chain was recovered during a study of blood T cell repertoires in COVID-19. As for the study in general: Samples representing acute and convalescent COVID-19 were sourced from the United States, Italy and Spain. T cells, B-cell-depleted T cells, or PBMCs provided the cDNA or gDNA that served as material.

In the original analysis: Amplification of reference gene primers was used by the study to estimate nucleated cell counts. TCRdb keeps only in-frame clones here, not all; method: immunoSEQ multiplex PCR. The V and J calls and clone size are taken from that table; D and trimming were inferred from the DNA. The sample records about 160,000 clones, approximately 86% being singletons. Germline V gene lookup returns CDR1 SNHLY and CDR2 FYNNEI. The CDR3 length is 15 residues. V gave up 8 bases and J gave up 0 bases; unmatched junction bases: 5. The Seattle patients joined while their infection was active and were tracked longitudinally afterward.

The TCR was taken from a woman between 40 and 50 years old with COVID-19, enrolled during active disease. The chain employs TRBV2 and TRBJ2-5; 11 nucleotides align to TRBD2. The sample consisted of peripheral blood. CDR3 protein: CASGDSGRDQETQYF. DNA for the CDR3: TGTGCCAGCGGGGATAGCGGGAGGGACCAAGAGACCCAGTACTTC.